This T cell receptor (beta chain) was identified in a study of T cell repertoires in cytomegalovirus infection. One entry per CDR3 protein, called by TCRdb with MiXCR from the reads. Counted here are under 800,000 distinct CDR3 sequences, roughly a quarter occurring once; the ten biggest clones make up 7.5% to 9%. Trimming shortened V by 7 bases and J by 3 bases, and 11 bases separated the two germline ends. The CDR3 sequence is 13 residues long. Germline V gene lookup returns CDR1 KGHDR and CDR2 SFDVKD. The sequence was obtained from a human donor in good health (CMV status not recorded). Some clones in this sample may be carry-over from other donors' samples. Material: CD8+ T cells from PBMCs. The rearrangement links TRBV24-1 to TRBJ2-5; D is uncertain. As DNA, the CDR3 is TGTGCCACCAGAACCGGCTGGGAAGAGACCCAGTACTTC. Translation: CATRTGWEETQYF.